One sample yielded the 21 T cell receptor beta chains listed below, sequenced in a study of tissue T cells after allogeneic stem cell transplantation. This table comes from immunoSEQ multiplex PCR, and its TCRdb copy is limited to in-frame clones, with some not included. Of some 1,200 clones listed, less than 70% are singletons. Material: skin. The receptors were sampled from a female BALB/c mouse in good health. MHC haplotype: H2-d.

The sample holds one count of this clone. Here the gene names and germline are mouse. The CDR3 extends 1 residue past the end of the read, so its final part is completed from the germline J gene. The chain has TRBV13-2 and TRBJ2-5, with D tentatively TRBD1 or TRBD2 (6 bases each). Germline V gene lookup returns CDR1 NNHNN and CDR2 SYGAGS (reference sequence). Trimming left V 0 bases short and J 5 bases short, with 13 bases between. The CDR3 runs 15 residues. The CDR3 is CASGDAWGRRDTQYF. Incomplete CDR3 DNA: TGTGCCAGCGGTGATGCTTGGGGGCGCAGAGACACCCAGTAC.

On this clone: Any gene name here is a mouse gene name. The observed sequence ends 1 residue before the CDR3 terminus, with the missing tail filled in from the germline J gene. This rearrangement joins TRBV13-2 to TRBJ2-7; 9 bases agree with TRBD2. This CDR3 has 15 amino acids. Per the germline V gene, CDR1 is NNHNN and CDR2 is SYGAGS (reference sequence). J was trimmed by 2 bases and V by 2 bases; bases with no gene match: 5. The sequenced CDR3 bases are TGTGCCAGCGGTGAGGGTGACTGGGGGACCTATGAACAGTAC. It encodes CASGEGDWGTYEQY. The whole CDR3 protein is CASGEGDWGTYEQYF.

In regard to this clone: Gene names refer to mouse genes. The read terminates 1 residue before the CDR3 end, so the remaining end is supplied by the germline J gene. The chain is built from TRBV3 and TRBJ1-6; 11 bases are a match to TRBD1. TRBJ1-6 is filed as an ORF, its function uncertain. The CDR3 extends over 16 amino acids. With V trimmed by 5 bases and J by 7 bases, 7 bases remained unmatched. Germline V lookup: CDR1 SNHLY, CDR2 FYNGKV (reference sequence). The CDR3 sequence: CASSPRDRGKNSPLYF. CDR3 bases read: TGTGCCAGCAGCCCCCGGGACAGGGGGAAGAATTCGCCCCTCTAC.

Concerning this clone: Germline and genes: mouse. The read is 1 residue too short to cover the CDR3 end, so that end is filled in from the germline J gene. The chain links TRBV13-1 to TRBJ2-2; 7 bases are shared with TRBD1. V trimming: 6 bases; J trimming: 0 bases; junction bases outside the gene matches: 5. The CDR3 is made up of 15 amino acids. Germline loops: CDR1 NSHNY, CDR2 SYGAGN. The part of the CDR3 DNA that was read is TGTGCCAGCACCTTGACAGGGTCAAACACCGGGCAGCTCTAC. The encoded protein is CASTLTGSNTGQLY. The whole CDR3 protein is CASTLTGSNTGQLYF.

This clone was detected a few times. Genes here carry mouse names. Read data end 1 residue before the CDR3 end; the end is taken from the germline J gene. The chain carries TRBV13-2 and TRBJ1-6; D uncertain. TRBJ1-6 is given ORF status, its function remaining uncertain. The length of the CDR3 is 14 residues. Trimming pared 2 bases from V and 7 bases from J, leaving 10 bases between. Germline V gene data show CDR1 as NNHNN and CDR2 as SYGAGS (reference sequence). The sequenced CDR3 bases are TGTGCCAGCGGTGAACCGGGGAGGAATTCGCCCCTCTAC. This codes for CASGEPGRNSPLY. The whole CDR3 sequence reads CASGEPGRNSPLYF.

Points on this clone: Any gene name here is a mouse gene name. The sequenced fragment ends 1 residue before the CDR3 boundary, so the rest is inferred from the germline J gene. The rearrangement joins TRBV20 to TRBJ2-7; the D gene is possibly TRBD1 (5 bases). The CDR3 is made up of 12 amino acids. In germline, CDR1 is GFQATS, CDR2 STVNSAI. CDR3 sequence: CVLGIVRVEQYF. Incomplete CDR3 DNA: TGTGTGCTAGGGATCGTCAGGGTTGAACAGTAC.

A remark on this clone: Germline and genes: mouse. The read comes to an end 1 residue before the CDR3 does, leaving the germline J gene to fill in the end. V is TRBV3 and J is TRBJ2-5; weak D call: TRBD1 (5 bases). The germline V and J ends were trimmed by 4 bases and 6 bases, with 8 bases remaining between them. Germline-derived CDR1 and CDR2 are SNHLY and FYNGKV (reference sequence). There are 12 residues in the CDR3. The sequenced part of the CDR3 DNA is TGTGCCAGCAGCTCTCACAGGGACACCCAGTAC. It is translated as CASSSHRDTQY. The full CDR3 is CASSSHRDTQYF.

A word on this clone: The genes are named according to mouse. The CDR3 end falls 1 residue outside the read, so it is completed with the germline J gene. The chain couples TRBV29 to TRBJ2-5, with 12 bases that match TRBD1. This CDR3 is 15 amino acids long. In germline, CDR1 is MSHET, CDR2 SYDVDS. The J segment lost 0 bases and the V segment lost 8 bases, leaving 3 bases of the junction unmatched. The CDR3 is CASGDRGRNQDTQYF. Incomplete CDR3 DNA: TGTGCTAGCGGGGACAGGGGGCGCAACCAAGACACCCAGTAC.

To note about this clone: The gene symbols are mouse symbols. CDR3 region: CASSLSSGGQDTQYF. The sequenced CDR3 bases are TGTGCCAGCAGTTTAAGCTCGGGGGGCCAAGACACCCAGTAC. The V gene is TRBV15, the J gene TRBJ2-5; tentative D call: TRBD2 (6 bases). The sequence runs out 1 residue before the end of the CDR3; the remainder is reconstructed from the germline J gene. This CDR3 is built from 15 residues. CDR1 and CDR2 (germline): SGHND, FRSKSL. Between the trimmed V and J ends, which lost 2 bases and 2 bases, there was a span of 11 bases.

Worth noting for this clone: Gene names are the mouse ones. With the read ending 1 residue before the CDR3 end, the germline J gene is used to fill in that end. The V call is TRBV4, the J call TRBJ2-7, with 10 positions matching TRBD2. V shed 4 bases and J 3 bases; nucleotides not matched to a gene: 3. Germline CDR1 LGHDT, CDR2 YNNKQL (reference sequence). The CDR3 is 14 amino acids. The CDR3: CASSSTGGHYEQYF. CDR3 DNA, as far as it was read: TGTGCCAGCAGCTCGACTGGGGGGCACTATGAACAGTAC.

For this clone: Mouse gene names apply. The read falls 1 residue short of the CDR3 end, and the missing part is taken from the germline J gene. V gene TRBV13-2 combines with J gene TRBJ2-2, with 12 bases matching TRBD2. The CDR3 contains 16 residues. Germline V CDR1 and CDR2: NNHNN, SYGAGS (reference sequence). The V and J ends lost 2 bases and 2 bases, in that order; junction bases with no gene match: 1. CDR3 DNA (partial): TGTGCCAGCGGTGACGGGACTGGGGGGAACACCGGGCAGCTCTAC. Translated: CASGDGTGGNTGQLY. The full CDR3 protein reads CASGDGTGGNTGQLYF.

On this clone itself: Mouse names are used for the genes. The read falls 1 residue short of the CDR3 end, and the missing part is taken from the germline J gene. The V and J genes are TRBV13-2 and TRBJ2-7; 12 nucleotides align to TRBD2. Germline CDR1 reads NNHNN; CDR2 reads SYGAGS (reference sequence). J lost 6 bases, V lost 0 bases, and 4 bases had no gene match. The length of the CDR3 is 15 residues. The DNA read from the CDR3 is TGTGCCAGCGGTGATGGGACTGGGGGGGGCGCTGAACAGTAC. It yields the protein CASGDGTGGGAEQY. The whole CDR3 region reads CASGDGTGGGAEQYF.

As regards this clone: Each gene name is a mouse one. The CDR3 goes on 1 residue after the read ends, and that part is filled in from the germline J gene. This chain connects TRBV13-1 to TRBJ1-2; 7 positions agree with TRBD1. The CDR3 consists of 13 residues. Germline V gene data show CDR1 as NSHNY and CDR2 as SYGAGN. V shed 4 bases and J 2 bases; nucleotides not matched to a gene: 2. CDR3 DNA, as far as it was read: TGTGCCAGCAGTCCGGGACAGAACTCCGACTACACC. Residues: CASSPGQNSDYT. The full-length CDR3 reads as CASSPGQNSDYTF.

About this clone itself: Genes here carry mouse names. The read terminates 1 residue before the CDR3 end, so the remaining end is supplied by the germline J gene. The V call is TRBV13-2, the J call TRBJ2-2; weak D call: TRBD2 (6 bases). There are 15 residues in the CDR3. V lost 0 bases, J lost 0 bases, and 6 bases lay in between. In germline, CDR1 is NNHNN, CDR2 SYGAGS (reference sequence). The CDR3 bases that were read are TGTGCCAGCGGTGATGCTGGGGCAAACACCGGGCAGCTCTAC. Translation: CASGDAGANTGQLY. The full CDR3 protein is CASGDAGANTGQLYF.

About this clone itself: Gene names and germline match the mouse. Coverage ceases 1 residue before the CDR3 finishes, and the germline J gene fills in the end. The chain combines TRBV14 with TRBJ2-7; 9 bases match TRBD2. V trimming: 2 bases; J trimming: 5 bases; junction bases outside the gene matches: 2. CDR1 SGHDT and CDR2 FRDEAV come from the germline V gene. The CDR3 extends over 13 amino acids. The CDR3 region is CASSFGGADEQYF. Partial CDR3 DNA: TGTGCCAGCAGTTTTGGGGGGGCGGATGAACAGTAC.

Concerning this clone: Genes here carry mouse names. The read terminates 1 residue ahead of where the CDR3 ends, so the germline J gene completes it. The gene calls are TRBV4 and TRBJ2-2, with 8 bases aligning to TRBD1. V was pared by 3 bases and J by 4 bases, with 1 base of the junction left unmatched. CDR3 length: 14 residues. Germline V gene lookup returns CDR1 LGHDT and CDR2 YNNKQL (reference sequence). Incomplete CDR3 DNA: TGTGCCAGCAGCTACAGGGGGCCCACCGGGCAGCTCTAC. This encodes CASSYRGPTGQLY. The whole CDR3 reads CASSYRGPTGQLYF.

In the case of this clone: Germline and genes here are mouse. The read is 1 residue too short to cover the CDR3 end, so that end is filled in from the germline J gene. This chain links TRBV13-2 with TRBJ2-4; 8 bases agree with TRBD2. CDR1 NNHNN and CDR2 SYGAGS come from the germline V gene (reference sequence). The CDR3 is made up of 14 amino acids. V lost 1 base, J lost 3 bases, and 1 base stayed unmatched. Incomplete CDR3 DNA: TGTGCCAGCGGTGATATGGGGGGGCAAAACACCTTGTAC. The encoded protein is CASGDMGGQNTLY. From start to end, the CDR3 is CASGDMGGQNTLYF.

A remark on this clone: Each gene name is a mouse one. The DNA ends 1 residue before the CDR3 does, and the rest of the CDR3 is filled in from the germline J gene. The rearrangement uses TRBV4 and TRBJ1-3; D possibly corresponds to TRBD1 (6 bases). The germline V gene encodes CDR1 LGHDT and CDR2 YNNKQL (reference sequence). Trimming cost V 5 bases and J 0 bases, with 14 bases left between them. The CDR3 sequence is 16 residues long. CDR3 protein: CASSPGTFYSGNTLYF. The CDR3 bases that were read are TGTGCCAGCAGCCCTGGGACATTCTATTCTGGAAATACGCTCTAT.

For this clone: Here the gene names and germline are mouse. Read data end 1 residue before the CDR3 end; the end is taken from the germline J gene. V gene TRBV19 combines with J gene TRBJ1-4, with TRBD1 matching over 10 bases. CDR1 and CDR2 from the germline V gene are FNHDT and SITEND (reference sequence). Trimming at V came to 5 bases and at J to 4 bases, leaving 2 bases not matched to a gene. The CDR3 has 14 amino acids. CDR3 in amino acids: CASRTGGINERLFF. Incomplete CDR3 DNA: TGTGCCAGCAGGACAGGGGGCATCAACGAAAGATTATTT. Together with reference TRBV19 and TRBJ1-4, the CDR3 gives the full variable domain: GGIITQTPKFLIGQEGQKLTLKCQQNFNHDTMYWYRQDSGKGLRLIYYSITENDLQKGDLSEGYDASREKKSSFSLTVTSAQKNEMAVFLCASRTGGINERLFFGHGTKLSVL.

Comment on this clone: The germline and genes are mouse ones. The chain's CDR3 is CAWSLAGWGDYAEQFF. CDR3 bases read: TGTGCCTGGAGTCTAGCGGGCTGGGGGGACTATGCTGAGCAGTTC. The chain employs TRBV31 and TRBJ2-1, with 8 nucleotides matching TRBD2. The CDR3 end falls 1 residue outside the read, so it is completed with the germline J gene. Germline-derived CDR1 and CDR2 are GKSSPN and SITVG. CDR3 length: 16 amino acids. Germline trimming cut 0 bases from V and 2 bases from J; bases unmatched to any gene: 6.

Remarks on this clone: Gene names are the mouse ones. The read gets to within 1 residue of the CDR3 end, and the germline J gene fills in the rest. This chain connects TRBV20 to TRBJ1-4; possible D gene TRBD1, 6 bases. V was trimmed by 6 bases and J by 0 bases, leaving 8 bases between them. Germline lookup yields CDR1 GFQATS and CDR2 STVNSAI. The CDR3 has 13 amino acids. The DNA read from the CDR3 is TGTGGTGCAAGACAGGTTTCCAACGAAAGATTATTT. This codes for CGARQVSNERLF. The full CDR3 sequence reads CGARQVSNERLFF. The whole variable domain, remainder taken from reference TRBV20 and TRBJ1-4, is GALVYQYPRRTICKSGTSMRMECQAVGFQATSVAWYRQSPQKTFELIALSTVNSAIKYEQNFTQEKFPISHPNLSFSSMTVLNAYLEDRGLYLCGARQVSNERLFFGHGTKLSVL.